Following are 12 T cell receptor beta chains from one sample sequenced in a study of T cells after yellow fever vaccination. TCRdb reprocessed the 5' RACE reads with MiXCR, giving one entry per CDR3 protein. The repertoire has approximately 260,000 distinct CDR3 sequences, roughly 5% of them found once; the top ten carry roughly 3.4%. The sequences come from CD4+ T cells sorted from PBMCs, collected on the day of the yellow fever booster vaccination. These TCRs come from a man younger than 35 who received the YFV17D yellow fever vaccine.

This clonotype came up many times. V gene TRBV28 combines with J gene TRBJ2-5, with 8 positions matching TRBD1. This CDR3 has 14 residues. Germline V lookup: CDR1 MDHEN, CDR2 SYDVKM. V lost 2 bases to trimming and J lost 5 bases; unmatched junction nucleotides: 4. CDR3 residues: CASSLQGASETQYF. The CDR3 nucleotides are TGTGCCAGCAGTTTACAGGGGGCATCGGAGACCCAGTACTTC.

In this sample, this clonotype turned up a few times. The chain joins TRBV10-1 to TRBJ1-1; no clear D. Trimming left V 6 bases short and J 1 base short, with 9 bases between. Germline lookup yields CDR1 WNHNN and CDR2 SYGVQD (reference sequence). The length of the CDR3 is 13 residues. In DNA form, the CDR3 reads TGCGCCAGCAGGGAGGCCCCGAACACTGAAGCTTTCTTT. As protein: CASREAPNTEAFF.

J is TRBJ2-5 and V is TRBV7-2; 8 bases line up with TRBD1. CDR3 length equals 14 residues. V shed 5 bases, J shed 6 bases, and the junction held 8 bases outside the gene matches. Germline V CDR1 and CDR2: SGHTA, FQGNSA. The CDR3 sequence is CASSKTGGPQTQYF. The CDR3 DNA is TGTGCCAGCAGCAAAACAGGGGGACCACAGACCCAGTACTTC.

This chain connects TRBV20-1 to TRBJ2-7; D might be TRBD2 (5 bases). The germline gives CDR1 DFQATT, CDR2 SNEGSKA (reference sequence). Between the trimmed V and J ends, which lost 7 bases and 0 bases, there was a span of 13 bases. CDR3 length: 13 amino acids. Here the CDR3 DNA reads TGCAGTGTCCCGGGAAGTCTCTCCTACGAGCAGTACTTC. Its protein product is CSVPGSLSYEQYF.

This clonotype was recorded at least ten times. The rearrangement uses TRBV28 and TRBJ2-5; D unclear. The CDR3 extends over 16 amino acids. V lost 3 bases and J 4 bases, leaving 18 bases between the germline ends. The germline gives CDR1 MDHEN, CDR2 SYDVKM. The DNA for the CDR3 is TGTGCCAGCAGTTTCGTACAGCCCCCCGGGTTAGAGACCCAGTACTTC. This encodes CASSFVQPPGLETQYF.

This clonotype has just a few counts. The rearrangement joins TRBV24-1 to TRBJ2-3; possible D gene TRBD2, 6 bases. The germline gives CDR1 KGHDR, CDR2 SFDVKD. This CDR3 comprises 13 residues. Trimming removed 11 bases at V and 0 bases at J, with 11 bases between. The CDR3 DNA follows: TGTGCCATCGGGGGAGGAAGCACAGATACGCAGTATTTT. Protein: CAIGGGSTDTQYF.

V gene TRBV6-5 combines with J gene TRBJ1-2; 7 positions match TRBD1. The junction had 5 bases not matched to a gene; V was cut back by 6 bases and J by 4 bases. The CDR3 is 13 amino acids. Germline V gene sequence: CDR1 MNHEY, CDR2 SVGAGI. CDR3 residues: CASRTGLSYGYTF. The CDR3 DNA is TGTGCCAGCAGGACAGGGCTATCCTATGGCTACACCTTC.

This clonotype was counted many times. This sequence joins TRBV20-1 and TRBJ2-1, with D hard to call. The V end lost 4 bases, the J end lost 5 bases, and 24 bases lay between the germline ends. Germline values: CDR1 DFQATT, CDR2 SNEGSKA (reference sequence). This CDR3 contains 17 residues. The CDR3 spells CSAMSSGLSSIHNEQFF. Here the CDR3 DNA reads TGCAGTGCTATGAGTTCGGGCCTCAGTAGTATCCACAATGAGCAGTTCTTC.

The rearrangement uses TRBV6-2 or TRBV6-3 and TRBJ2-3; tentatively, D is TRBD1 (6 bases). The V end was cut by 2 bases, the J end by 2 bases, with 11 bases between. The CDR3 spans 15 residues. CDR1 and CDR2 (germline): MNHEY, SVGEGT. The CDR3 region is CASSYKGVPTDTQYF. CDR3 coding DNA: TGTGCCAGCAGTTACAAGGGGGTGCCCACAGATACGCAGTATTTT.

This clonotype was detected many times. This chain connects TRBV30 to TRBJ2-7, with D tentatively TRBD1 (6 bases). The V and J ends lost 2 bases and 0 bases respectively, with 14 bases between them. The CDR3 is made up of 15 amino acids. Germline CDR1 is GTSNPN and CDR2 is SVGIG (reference sequence). The CDR3 DNA reads as TGTGCCTGGAGTCTCCGGGACAAGCTCTCCTACGAGCAGTACTTC. Its protein is CAWSLRDKLSYEQYF.

This clonotype was counted a few times. V usage is TRBV9 and J usage is TRBJ1-4; D is perhaps TRBD1 (6 bases). CDR3 size: 18 residues. V lost 4 bases to trimming and J lost 4 bases, with 23 bases between them. Germline-derived CDR1 and CDR2 are SGDLS and YYNGEE. The CDR3 region has the DNA TGTGCCAGCAGCACGGACAGTGTACCCTACAAGGGTAATGAAAAACTGTTTTTT. Its translation: CASSTDSVPYKGNEKLFF.

The chain employs TRBV9 and TRBJ1-2; 8 nucleotides line up with TRBD1. Unmatched junction bases numbered 12, after V lost 0 bases and J lost 8 bases. Germline V CDR1 and CDR2: SGDLS, YYNGEE. The CDR3 totals 16 residues. CDR3 loop: CASSVDPSTGAEGYTF. In DNA form, the CDR3 reads TGTGCCAGCAGCGTAGATCCCTCGACAGGGGCGGAGGGCTACACCTTC.